Reported below is one T cell receptor (beta chain). Its antigen is unknown. Repertoires were generated with immunoSEQ multiplex PCR, while TCRdb's copy carries only in-frame clones and drops some. The table includes approximately 50,000 clones, about 83% detected once. The data stem from a study of OX40 agonist ivuxolimab in advanced cancers. Study observations and caveats: The investigators did not determine what antigen specificity the expanded peripheral T cells had. Among T cells, CD8+ cells averaged more expanded clones than CD4+ cells. Clones of CD4+ and CD8+ blood T cells grew by week 6 at doses of 0.1 to 3.0 mg/kg.

CDR3 length: 14 residues. The V gene's germline CDR1 is SNHLY and CDR2 FYNNEI. The chain couples TRBV2 to TRBJ2-5; 9 nucleotides agree with TRBD2. The DNA matches TRBJ2-7 better at its end, which makes the J call doubtful. This clonotype was sampled from an adult with an advanced solid tumor such as melanoma, head and neck, liver or kidney cancer. This sample comprised CD4+ or CD8+ T cells sorted from blood, obtained in a trial of the OX40 agonist ivuxolimab. CDR3 in amino acids: CASSGLAGIYEQYF. CDR3 bases: TGTGCCAGCAGTGGGCTAGCGGGAATCTACGAGCAGTACTTC.